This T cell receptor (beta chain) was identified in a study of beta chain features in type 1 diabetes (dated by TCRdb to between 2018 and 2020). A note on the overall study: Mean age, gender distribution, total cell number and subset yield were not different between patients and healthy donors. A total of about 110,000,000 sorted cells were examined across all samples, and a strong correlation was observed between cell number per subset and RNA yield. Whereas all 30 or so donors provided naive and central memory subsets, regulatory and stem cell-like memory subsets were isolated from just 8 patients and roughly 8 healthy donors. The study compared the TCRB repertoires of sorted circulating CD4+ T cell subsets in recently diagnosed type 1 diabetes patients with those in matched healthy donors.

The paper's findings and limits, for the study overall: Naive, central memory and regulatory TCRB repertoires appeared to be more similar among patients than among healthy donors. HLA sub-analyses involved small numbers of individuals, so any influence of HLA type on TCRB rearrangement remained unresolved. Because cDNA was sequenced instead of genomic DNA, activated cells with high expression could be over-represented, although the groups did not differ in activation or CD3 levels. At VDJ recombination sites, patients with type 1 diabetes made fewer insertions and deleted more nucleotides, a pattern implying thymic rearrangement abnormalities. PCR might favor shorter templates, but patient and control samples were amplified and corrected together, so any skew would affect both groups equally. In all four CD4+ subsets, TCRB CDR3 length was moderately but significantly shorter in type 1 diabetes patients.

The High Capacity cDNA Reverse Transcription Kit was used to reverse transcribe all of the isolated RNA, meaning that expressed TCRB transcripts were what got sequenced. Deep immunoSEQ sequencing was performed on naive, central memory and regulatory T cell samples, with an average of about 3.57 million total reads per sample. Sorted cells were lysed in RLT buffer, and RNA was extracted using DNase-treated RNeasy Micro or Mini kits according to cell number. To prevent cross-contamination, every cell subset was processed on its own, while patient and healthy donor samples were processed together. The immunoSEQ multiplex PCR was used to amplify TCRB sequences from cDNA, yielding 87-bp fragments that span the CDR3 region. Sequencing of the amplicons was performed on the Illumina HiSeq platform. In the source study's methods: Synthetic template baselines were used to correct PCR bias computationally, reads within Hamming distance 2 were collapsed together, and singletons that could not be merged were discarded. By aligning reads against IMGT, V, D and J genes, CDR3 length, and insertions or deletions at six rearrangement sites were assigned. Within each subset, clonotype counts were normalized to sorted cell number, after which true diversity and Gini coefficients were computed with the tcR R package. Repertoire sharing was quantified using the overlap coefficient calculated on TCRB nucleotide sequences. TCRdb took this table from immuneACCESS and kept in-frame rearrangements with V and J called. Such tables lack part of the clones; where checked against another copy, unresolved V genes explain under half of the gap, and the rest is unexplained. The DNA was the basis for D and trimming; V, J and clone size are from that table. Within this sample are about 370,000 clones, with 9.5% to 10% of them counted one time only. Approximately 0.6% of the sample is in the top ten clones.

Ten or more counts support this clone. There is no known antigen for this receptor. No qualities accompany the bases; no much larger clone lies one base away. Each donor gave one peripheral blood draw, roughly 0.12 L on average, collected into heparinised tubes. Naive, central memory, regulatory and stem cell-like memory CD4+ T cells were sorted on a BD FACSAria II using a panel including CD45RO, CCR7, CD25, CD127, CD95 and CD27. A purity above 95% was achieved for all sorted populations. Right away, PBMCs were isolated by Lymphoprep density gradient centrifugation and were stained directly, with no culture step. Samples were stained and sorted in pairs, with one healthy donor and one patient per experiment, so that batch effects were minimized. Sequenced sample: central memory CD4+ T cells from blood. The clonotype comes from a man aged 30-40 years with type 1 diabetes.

The DNA is as follows: TGTGCCAGCAGTTACCAAGAGACCCAGTACTTC. This sequence encodes CASSYQETQYF. This chain joins TRBV6-6 to TRBJ2-5; the D gene lacks a confident call. Per the germline V gene (reference sequence), MNHNY is the CDR1 and SVGAGI is the CDR2. Relative to germline, V is 2 bases shorter and J is 2 bases shorter, with 0 bases between their ends. The CDR3 covers 11 residues, taking in both the cysteine and the phenylalanine. CDR3 DNA only is kept here, 33 bases in frame from base 1.